The following is a TCR beta chain sequence with its context. Its antigen is unidentified. This sample is part of a study of cytomegalovirus exposure and HLA in healthy donors. The study's findings and limits: The Asian-associated ancestry cluster reportedly had fewer N-insertions than the approximately 630-donor mean in a later analysis. Exclusion as indistinguishable affected some V segments, including TRBV6-2 and TRBV6-3.

Primers: 60 Vbeta forward and 13 Jbeta reverse. Study processing details: Approximately 10 million shared chains were among around 80 million unique TCR beta chains counted in a later analysis. The assay was immunoSEQ multiplex PCR, and TCRdb's table has in-frame clones only and misses some. The V and J calls and the clone size are those of that table, but D and trimming were determined from the DNA. The sample lists 100,000 to 150,000 clones; around 76% were seen once. From germline, CDR1 is SGHRS and CDR2 YFSETQ. This CDR3 has 15 residues. Between the trimmed V and J ends, which lost 5 bases and 8 bases, there was a span of 22 bases.

This chain connects TRBV5-1 to TRBJ1-2, with D perhaps TRBD1 (6 bases). The receptor comes from a woman in her sixties in good health and CMV-seropositive. The sequencing input was PBMCs. CDR3 amino acids: CASSRTQGQRKGYTF. DNA for the CDR3: TGCGCCAGCAGTCGAACTCAAGGACAGAGGAAGGGCTACACCTTC.